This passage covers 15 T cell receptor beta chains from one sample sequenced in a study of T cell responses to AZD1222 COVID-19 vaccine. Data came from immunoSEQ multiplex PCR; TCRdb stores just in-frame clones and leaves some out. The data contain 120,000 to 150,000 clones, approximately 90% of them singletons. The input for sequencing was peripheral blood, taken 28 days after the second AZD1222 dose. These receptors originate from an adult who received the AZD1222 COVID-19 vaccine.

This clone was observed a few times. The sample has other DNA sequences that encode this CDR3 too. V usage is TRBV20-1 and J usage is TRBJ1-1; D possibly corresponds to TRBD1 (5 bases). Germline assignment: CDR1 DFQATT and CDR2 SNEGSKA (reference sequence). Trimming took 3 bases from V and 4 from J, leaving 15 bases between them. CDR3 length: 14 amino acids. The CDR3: CSASRRDQGTEAFF. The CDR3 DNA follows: TGCAGTGCTAGTAGGCGAGATCAGGGCACTGAAGCTTTCTTT.

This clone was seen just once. The CDR3 reads CASSYRYRGTQYF. The CDR3 region has the DNA TGTGCCAGCAGTTACCGGTACAGGGGAACGCAGTATTTT. The chain employs TRBV6-2 or TRBV6-3 and TRBJ2-3; TRBD1 matches at 7 bases. The CDR3 is 13 residues long. Per the germline V gene, CDR1 is MNHEY and CDR2 is SVGEGT. V lost 2 bases and J lost 9; bases outside the gene matches: 5.

The CDR3 reads CASRAVRVNSPLHF. CDR3 bases: TGTGCCAGCAGGGCGGTACGAGTTAATTCACCCCTCCACTTT. This chain uses TRBV6-5 with TRBJ1-6; no firm D call. The germline V and J ends were trimmed by 6 bases and 6 bases, with 12 bases remaining between them. The germline CDR1 and CDR2 sequences are MNHEY and SVGAGI. CDR3 size: 14 residues.

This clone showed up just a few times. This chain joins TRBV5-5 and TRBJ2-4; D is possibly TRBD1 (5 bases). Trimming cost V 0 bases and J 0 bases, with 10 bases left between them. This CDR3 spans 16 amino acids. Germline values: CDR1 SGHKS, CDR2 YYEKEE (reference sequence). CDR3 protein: CASSLEGWRAKNIQYF. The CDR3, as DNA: TGTGCCAGCAGCTTGGAGGGGTGGCGAGCCAAAAACATTCAGTACTTC.

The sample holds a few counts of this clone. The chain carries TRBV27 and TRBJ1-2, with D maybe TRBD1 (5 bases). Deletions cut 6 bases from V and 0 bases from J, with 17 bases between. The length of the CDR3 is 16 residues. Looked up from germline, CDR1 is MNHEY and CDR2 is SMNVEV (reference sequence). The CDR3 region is CASSGHNDFSNYGYTF. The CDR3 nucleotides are TGTGCCAGCAGCGGACATAACGATTTTTCTAACTATGGCTACACCTTC.

The CDR3 sequence is CASSQGGGANVLTF. CDR3 nucleotides: TGCGCCAGCAGCCAGGGAGGTGGGGCCAACGTCCTGACTTTC. This chain links TRBV5-1 with TRBJ2-6; D might be TRBD2 (6 bases). This CDR3 has 14 residues. V lost 4 bases, J lost 3 bases, and 8 bases lay in between. CDR1 SGHRS and CDR2 YFSETQ come from the germline V gene.

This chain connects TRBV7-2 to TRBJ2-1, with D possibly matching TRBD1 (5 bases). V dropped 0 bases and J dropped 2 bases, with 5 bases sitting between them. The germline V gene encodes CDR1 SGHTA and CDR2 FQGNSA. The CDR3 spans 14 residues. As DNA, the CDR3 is TGTGCCAGCAGCTTAGCGGGGCCCTACAATGAGCAGTTCTTC. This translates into CASSLAGPYNEQFF.

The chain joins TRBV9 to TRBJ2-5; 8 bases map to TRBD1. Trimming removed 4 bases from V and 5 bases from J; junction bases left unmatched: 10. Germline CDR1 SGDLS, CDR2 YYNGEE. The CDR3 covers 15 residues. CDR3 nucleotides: TGTGCCAGCAGCCCCCGTCGTACAGGGGGTGAGACCCAGTACTTC. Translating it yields CASSPRRTGGETQYF.

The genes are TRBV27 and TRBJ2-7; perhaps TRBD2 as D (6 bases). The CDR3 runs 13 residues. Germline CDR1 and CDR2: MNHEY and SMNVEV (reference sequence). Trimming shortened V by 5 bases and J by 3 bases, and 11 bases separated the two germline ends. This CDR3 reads CASSPGGDYEQYF. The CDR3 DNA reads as TGTGCCAGCAGTCCCGGGGGAGACTACGAGCAGTACTTC.

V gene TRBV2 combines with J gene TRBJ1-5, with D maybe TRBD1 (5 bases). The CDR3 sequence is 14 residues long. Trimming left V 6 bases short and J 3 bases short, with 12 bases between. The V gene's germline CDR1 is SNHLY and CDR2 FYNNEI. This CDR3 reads CASSDDSINQPQHF. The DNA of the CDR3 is TGTGCCAGCAGCGACGACAGCATCAATCAGCCCCAGCATTTT.

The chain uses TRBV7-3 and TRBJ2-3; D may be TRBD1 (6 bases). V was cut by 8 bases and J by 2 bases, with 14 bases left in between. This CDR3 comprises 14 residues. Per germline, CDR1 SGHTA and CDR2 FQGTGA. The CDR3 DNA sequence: TGTGCCAGCGGGCCGGGACAACCCACAGATACGCAGTATTTT. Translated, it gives CASGPGQPTDTQYF.

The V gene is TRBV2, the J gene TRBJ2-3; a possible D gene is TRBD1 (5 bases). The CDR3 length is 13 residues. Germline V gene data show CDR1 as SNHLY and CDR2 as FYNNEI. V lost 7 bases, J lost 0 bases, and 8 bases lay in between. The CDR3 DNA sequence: TGTGCCAGCATAAGGGGAAGCACAGATACGCAGTATTTT. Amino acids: CASIRGSTDTQYF.

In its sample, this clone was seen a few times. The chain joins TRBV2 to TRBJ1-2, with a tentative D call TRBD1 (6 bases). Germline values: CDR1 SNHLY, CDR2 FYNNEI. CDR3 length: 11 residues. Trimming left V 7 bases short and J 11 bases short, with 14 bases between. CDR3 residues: CASTGAEVYTF. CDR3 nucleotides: TGTGCCAGCACGGGGGCCGAGGTATACACCTTC.

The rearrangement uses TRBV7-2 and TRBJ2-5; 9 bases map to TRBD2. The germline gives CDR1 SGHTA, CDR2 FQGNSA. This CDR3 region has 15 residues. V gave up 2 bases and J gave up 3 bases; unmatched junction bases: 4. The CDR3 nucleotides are TGTGCCAGCAGCTTAAGGTCTAGCGGGGAAGAGACCCAGTACTTC. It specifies CASSLRSSGEETQYF.

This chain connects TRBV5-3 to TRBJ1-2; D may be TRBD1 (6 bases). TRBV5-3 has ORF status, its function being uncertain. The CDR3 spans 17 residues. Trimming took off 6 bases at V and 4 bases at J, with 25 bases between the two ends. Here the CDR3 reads CARTTWPPGHAFYGYTF. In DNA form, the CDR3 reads TGTGCCAGAACCACATGGCCCCCGGGACACGCGTTCTATGGCTACACCTTC.